This section outlines one TCR beta chain sequence together with its context. The CDR3 sequence is 13 residues long. V lost 5 bases and J 7 bases, leaving 12 bases between the germline ends. Germline values: CDR1 SNHLY, CDR2 FYNNEI. In the authors' methods: Reference gene primer amplification gave nucleated cell count estimates. Data came from immunoSEQ multiplex PCR; TCRdb stores just in-frame clones and leaves some out. Clonal size and the V and J genes are those of that table, whereas D and trimming came from the DNA. Of 56,000 or so clones in the sample, 84% are singletons; the top ten hold approximately 12%. This sample stems from a study of blood T cell repertoires in COVID-19. As for the study in general: Spain, Italy and the United States supplied samples that represented acute and convalescent COVID-19. Sample material is recorded as cDNA or gDNA derived from T cells, B-cell-depleted T cells, or PBMCs.

The V gene is TRBV2, the J gene TRBJ1-5, with D perhaps TRBD1 (5 bases). Sample: peripheral blood. The sequence was obtained from a woman older than 75 with acute or convalescent COVID-19. The CDR3 protein is CASSLGGEQPQHF. The CDR3 DNA is TGTGCCAGCAGTCTGGGGGGGGAGCAGCCCCAGCATTTT.